This TCR beta chain was identified in a study of cytomegalovirus exposure and HLA in healthy donors. As for the study in general: A previous analysis identified around 120 million unique TCR beta sequences derived from some 200 million T cells. Notes on the study in general: Available immune exposure information covered CMV serostatus only.

With 60 Vbeta and 13 Jbeta primers, the PCR was carried out. Method: immunoSEQ multiplex PCR; TCRdb's copy keeps in-frame clones and lacks some. The sample yields more than 95,000 clones, around 70% seen once. In germline, CDR1 is MGHDK, CDR2 SYGVNS. The CDR3 contains 18 residues. V was cut by 2 bases and J by 1 base, with 17 bases left in between. In this sample, this clone turned up once. Its antigen is unidentified. The material sequenced was PBMCs. This sequence joins TRBV25-1 and TRBJ1-4; D remains unclear. The clonotype originates from a man younger than 40 in good health and CMV-seronegative. CDR3 residues: CASSEAVSGAVTNEKLFF. The CDR3 DNA reads as TGTGCCAGCAGTGAAGCAGTTAGCGGAGCAGTAACTAATGAAAAACTGTTTTTT.